Listed below are T cell receptor beta chains from one sample, sequenced in a study of T cell responses to AZD1222 COVID-19 vaccine. The table came from immunoSEQ multiplex PCR; TCRdb's copy has only in-frame clones and leaves some out. The sample consists of a few hundred thousand clones, more than 85% of them appearing once. Material: peripheral blood, obtained on day 0 of AZD1222 vaccination. The receptors here all came from an adult in good health. The CDR3 runs from the conserved cysteine through the conserved F or W. A D gene is named only where the DNA matches it firmly. Where a row states a size, it is once, few, many or the class of an expanded clone; other rows omit it.

d_call j_call clone_size v_call cdr3_length cdr3_aa cdr3_nt
TRBD1 TRBJ1-3 NA TRBV2 16 CASSSPGQRSGNTIYF TGTGCCAGCAGTTCCCCGGGACAGCGCTCTGGAAACACCATATATTTT
TRBD2 TRBJ2-7 NA TRBV5-1 15 CASSYGLAVSYEQYF TGCGCCAGCAGCTACGGACTAGCGGTCTCCTACGAGCAGTACTTC
TRBD2 TRBJ2-1 NA TRBV5-1 15 CASSLGGSSYNEQFF TGCGCCAGCAGCTTGGGCGGGAGCTCCTACAATGAGCAGTTCTTC
NA TRBJ1-5 NA TRBV5-5 14 CASSLFGQNQPQHF TGTGCCAGCAGCTTGTTCGGCCAGAATCAGCCCCAGCATTTT
NA TRBJ2-5 once TRBV10-3 15 CAISESGQGGKTQYF TGTGCCATCAGTGAGTCGGGTCAGGGTGGAAAGACCCAGTACTTC
NA TRBJ1-6 NA TRBV28 12 CATQGPNSPLHF TGTGCCACCCAGGGGCCCAATTCACCCCTCCACTTT
NA TRBJ2-2 NA TRBV7-9 18 CASSFPSGGGDITGELFF TGTGCCAGCAGCTTCCCCTCGGGGGGCGGGGATATCACCGGGGAGCTGTTTTTT
TRBD1 TRBJ1-5 NA TRBV5-4 13 CASSLQGTGPQHF TGTGCCAGCAGCTTACAGGGGACTGGGCCCCAGCATTTT
NA TRBJ1-1 NA TRBV9 13 CASSPHDTTEAFF TGTGCCAGCAGCCCCCATGATACCACTGAAGCTTTCTTT
NA TRBJ1-1 once TRBV7-9 11 CASSTGSEAFF TGTGCCAGCTCCACAGGGTCTGAAGCTTTCTTT
TRBD2 TRBJ2-1 NA TRBV4-1 17 CASSQDRLAGGPNEQFF TGCGCCAGCAGCCAAGATCGCCTAGCGGGAGGGCCAAATGAGCAGTTCTTC
TRBD2 TRBJ2-1 NA TRBV10-3 15 CATMTMAGAPGEQFF TGTGCCACTATGACTATGGCGGGAGCCCCCGGTGAGCAGTTCTTC
TRBD1 TRBJ1-1 NA TRBV10-3 16 CAISPRTGGTNTEAFF TGTGCCATCAGTCCGCGGACAGGGGGGACAAACACTGAAGCTTTCTTT
TRBD1 TRBJ2-1 NA TRBV3-1/TRBV3-2 15 CASSLRDRGYNEQFF TGTGCCAGCAGCCTCCGGGACAGGGGATACAATGAGCAGTTCTTC
NA TRBJ2-5 NA TRBV28 15 CASSLGLPSPGTQYF TGTGCCAGCAGTCTCGGACTCCCCTCCCCAGGGACCCAGTACTTC
NA TRBJ2-2 NA TRBV9 13 CASSVVGGGELFF TGTGCCAGCAGCGTAGTAGGGGGCGGGGAGCTGTTTTTT
TRBD1 TRBJ1-4 NA TRBV4-1 16 CASSQDGRGLGEKLFF TGCGCCAGCAGCCAAGACGGCAGGGGGCTGGGAGAAAAACTGTTTTTT
TRBD2 TRBJ2-1 NA TRBV6-4 13 CASSEYESGRKFF TGTGCCAGCAGTGAATATGAGAGCGGGAGGAAGTTCTTC